This T cell receptor (beta chain) appears in the sequencing data of a study of blood T cell repertoires in COVID-19. Here immunoSEQ multiplex PCR was the method, and the copy in TCRdb shows in-frame clones only, minus some. The profile covers about 160,000 clones, with around 82% appearing a single time and 4.5% to 7.5% taken by the ten largest. V was shortened by 3 bases and J by 2 bases, with 11 bases between the two germline ends. CDR3 length equals 15 residues. Germline loops: CDR1 SGHTA, CDR2 FQGNSA. This chain links TRBV7-2 with TRBJ1-5; no firm D call. Specimen: PBMCs or T cells enriched from blood (not recorded which). The receptor comes from a man between 35 and 55 years old who had recovered from COVID-19. This CDR3 reads CASSLDYLGNQPQHF. CDR3 bases: TGTGCCAGCAGCTTGGACTATCTGGGCAATCAGCCCCAGCATTTT. Full variable domain (rest looked up from reference TRBV7-2 and TRBJ1-5): GAGVSQSPSNKVTEKGKDVELRCDPISGHTALYWYRQSLGQGLEFLIYFQGNSAPDKSGLPSDRFSAERTGGSVSTLTIQRTQQEDSAVYLCASSLDYLGNQPQHFGDGTRLSIL.